This entry is about one T cell receptor beta chain. The antigen it binds to is not known. The input lacks base qualities; no much larger clone sits a single base away. These data originate in a study of Ad26.COV2.S vaccination and SARS-CoV-2 variants (TCRdb year 2021). Broadly, across the study: Sequencing of the TCRbeta repertoire served to evaluate the specificity and breadth of SARS-CoV-2-reactive T cell receptors following Ad26.COV2.S vaccination. The TCR-sequenced set comprised approximately 30 samples: approximately 19 Ad26.COV2.S vaccine recipients, 5 placebo recipients and 8 SARS-CoV-2 convalescent individuals.

The investigation overall reported the following: After vaccination, spike-specific CD8+ and CD4+ T cell responses were reported to show substantial breadth. Comparable non-spike TCR breadth was observed between vaccine and placebo recipients, consistent with only spike being contained in the vaccine. Ad26.COV2.S recipients had higher spike-specific TCR breadth than placebo recipients (P = 0.0014). The authors noted that the TCR breadth and depth analyses may have underestimated total T cell responses.

The immunoSEQ Assay was the method used to sequence TCRbeta CDR3 regions. After extraction, genomic DNA underwent amplification by bias-controlled multiplex PCR, followed by high-throughput sequencing. Regarding the original processing steps: Collapsing and filtering of sequences were performed to quantify the absolute abundance of each unique TCRbeta CDR3 region. Usable DNA was measured by amplifying reference genes present in all nucleated cells, and TCRbeta template counts were normalized to that usable DNA to estimate T cell fraction. Repertoire TCRs were annotated as SARS-CoV-2-specific when V gene, CDR3 amino acid sequence and J gene were exactly matched to a known reactive TCR set. The reference SARS-CoV-2 TCR set was derived from MIRA and filtered for enrichment in COVID-19-positive ImmuneCODE repertoires, a step that removed public or cross-reactive TCRs. Using the MIRA antigens, annotated TCRs were further analysed by specific ORF or by position within an ORF. Depth was the summed frequency of annotated unique rearrangements, while breadth was defined as annotated unique rearrangements over total unique productive rearrangements. Two-sided Wilcoxon rank-sum tests were used to compare TCR breadth between groups. TCRdb took over this immuneACCESS table, retaining in-frame rearrangements with V and J assigned. Such tables are incomplete; in checked studies, under half of the missing clones stem from an unresolved V gene, and the remainder is unexplained. That table is the source of V, J and clone size, and D and trimming were worked out from the DNA. The sample table shows 150,000 to 200,000 clones, and around 88% are seen once. Of the sample, 5% to 7% is held by the ten largest clones.

The time point tag for this specimen amounts to: individuals recovered from natural SARS-CoV-2 infection. Trimming leaves V shorter by 4 bases and J shorter by 4 bases, with the junction holding 1 base beyond the gene matches. There are 14 amino acids in the CDR3, from cysteine to phenylalanine inclusive. The kept DNA is CDR3 alone, 42 bases in frame from the first base. The germline V gene gives CDR1 as SGHDN and CDR2 as FVKESK. The sequence derives from a human donor who had recovered from COVID-19. The rearrangement combines TRBV14 with TRBJ2-1, with 10 bases in between that match TRBD2. The sample in question was peripheral blood, obtained after recovery from COVID-19. This receptor has the CDR3 CASSLAGGYNEQFF. Here is the DNA: TGTGCCAGCAGCCTAGCGGGGGGTTACAATGAGCAGTTCTTC.